These 8 T cell receptor beta chains were all obtained from the same sample, sequenced in a study of OX40 agonist ivuxolimab in advanced cancers. Libraries came from the immunoSEQ multiplex PCR assay. Imported from immuneACCESS, the table was reduced by TCRdb to in-frame sequences with V and J called. These copies leave out some clones; in studies compared against another copy, an unresolved V gene accounts for under half, and the cause of the remainder is not known. The sample includes 65,000 to 75,000 clones, with roughly 80% observed a single time. Around 6.7% of the sample is taken by the ten largest. The sequenced sample was CD4+ or CD8+ T cells sorted from blood, obtained in a trial of the OX40 agonist ivuxolimab. The receptors stem from an adult with an advanced solid tumor such as melanoma, head and neck, liver or kidney cancer.

The rearrangement uses TRBV7-3 and TRBJ1-1, with D perhaps TRBD1 (5 bases). V was pared by 5 bases and J by 1 base, with 11 bases between. Germline lookup yields CDR1 SGHTA and CDR2 FQGTGA. The CDR3 has 14 amino acids. The CDR3 reads CASSPDTGNTEAFF. As DNA, the CDR3 is TGTGCCAGCAGCCCCGATACAGGGAACACTGAAGCTTTCTTT.

The genes are TRBV7-9 and TRBJ2-1; D unclear. CDR3 length: 11 amino acids. The ends were cut back, 1 base at V and 9 bases at J, with 4 bases in the middle. CDR1 and CDR2 (germline): SEHNR, FQNEAQ (reference sequence). This CDR3 reads CASSLVGEQFF. The CDR3 coding sequence is TGTGCCAGCAGCTTAGTAGGTGAGCAGTTCTTC.

The chain joins TRBV28 to TRBJ1-1; TRBD1 might be the D (5 bases). The length of the CDR3 is 12 residues. Trimming removed 5 bases at V and 11 bases at J, with 15 bases between. The germline V gene encodes CDR1 MDHEN and CDR2 SYDVKM. The CDR3 nucleotides read TGTGCCAGCAGTCCCCCAAGGGACTACGCTTTCTTT. It encodes CASSPPRDYAFF.

This clone was recorded only once. The chain joins TRBV29-1 to TRBJ2-3; no definite D call. Germline values: CDR1 SQVTM, CDR2 ANQGSEA. V lost 5 bases to trimming and J lost 0 bases, with 6 bases between them. The CDR3 covers 12 residues. The CDR3 DNA is TGCAGCGTTTCAGAGAGCACAGATACGCAGTATTTT. Its translation: CSVSESTDTQYF.

The chain links TRBV30 to TRBJ2-3; unclear D gene. The CDR3 sequence is 13 residues long. Between the trimmed V and J ends, which lost 0 bases and 1 base, there was a span of 5 bases. In germline, CDR1 is GTSNPN, CDR2 SVGIG (reference sequence). The CDR3 spells CAWSVSRTDTQYF. In DNA, the CDR3 is TGTGCCTGGAGTGTATCCCGCACAGATACGCAGTATTTT.

This clone was recorded once. This sequence joins TRBV5-1 and TRBJ1-2; D is possibly TRBD1 (6 bases). The ends were cut back, 7 bases at V and 4 bases at J, with 23 bases in the middle. CDR3 length: 16 amino acids. In germline, CDR1 is SGHRS, CDR2 YFSETQ. The CDR3 DNA sequence: TGCGCCAGCGGGGTTTCCGGACAGACTTCTGGCTATGGCTACACCTTC. The encoded protein is CASGVSGQTSGYGYTF.

The CDR3 is CASSLVLAGTEQYF. The CDR3 DNA follows: TGCGCCAGCAGCTTGGTACTAGCGGGGACCGAGCAGTACTTC. The chain carries TRBV5-1 and TRBJ2-7; 10 positions agree with TRBD2. V trimming: 0 bases; J trimming: 6 bases; junction bases outside the gene matches: 3. Germline V gene lookup returns CDR1 SGHRS and CDR2 YFSETQ. The CDR3 has 14 amino acids.

This clone was found a few times. This chain connects TRBV5-6 to TRBJ2-7; a weak D match, TRBD1 (6 bases). CDR1 and CDR2 (germline): SGHDT, YYEEEE. The ends were cut back, 2 bases at V and 6 bases at J, with 9 bases in the middle. The length of the CDR3 is 12 residues. For the CDR3, the DNA is TGTGCCAGCAGCTTTCTGGGGGCCGAGCAGTACTTC. Translating gives CASSFLGAEQYF.